This TCR beta chain was identified during a study of CD8 T cells in Susac syndrome. Reverse transcription used roughly 0.45 to 1 ug RNA and random hexamers. The method of amplification for TCR beta CDR3 was immunoSEQ multiplex PCR, covering 54 Vbeta and 13 Jbeta. TCRdb called the immunoSEQ multiplex PCR reads again in MiXCR, with one record for every CDR3 protein. The sample holds around 300,000 distinct CDR3 sequences, 89% seen once. V was shortened by 0 bases and J by 5 bases, with 15 bases between the two germline ends. The CDR3 is made up of 16 amino acids. Germline assignment: CDR1 SGHRS and CDR2 YFSETQ.

The chain couples TRBV5-1 to TRBJ2-4, with TRBD1 as a possible D gene (6 bases). Sequencing was done on a sample of CD8+ T cells from PBMCs. This receptor was identified in a human donor with multiple sclerosis. The CDR3 protein is CASSLEQGPGQNIQYF. The CDR3 nucleotides are TGCGCCAGCAGCTTGGAACAGGGTCCAGGCCAAAACATTCAGTACTTC.